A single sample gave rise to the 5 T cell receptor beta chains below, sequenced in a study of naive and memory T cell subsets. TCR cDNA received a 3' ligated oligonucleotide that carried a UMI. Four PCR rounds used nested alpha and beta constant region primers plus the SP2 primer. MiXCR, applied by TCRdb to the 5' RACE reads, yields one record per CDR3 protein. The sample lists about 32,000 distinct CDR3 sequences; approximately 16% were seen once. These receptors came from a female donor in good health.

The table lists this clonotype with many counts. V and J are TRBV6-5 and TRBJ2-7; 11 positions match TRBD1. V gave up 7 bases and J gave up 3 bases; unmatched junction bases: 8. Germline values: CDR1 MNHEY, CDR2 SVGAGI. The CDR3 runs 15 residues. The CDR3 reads CASTLLGTGGYEQYF. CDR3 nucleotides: TGTGCCAGCACCTTACTAGGGACAGGGGGCTACGAGCAGTACTTC.

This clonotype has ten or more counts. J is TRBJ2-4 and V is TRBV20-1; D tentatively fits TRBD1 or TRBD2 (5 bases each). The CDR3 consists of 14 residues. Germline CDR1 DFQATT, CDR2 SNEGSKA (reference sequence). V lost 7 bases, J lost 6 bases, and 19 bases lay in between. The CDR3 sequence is CSVHTLLGGNIQYF. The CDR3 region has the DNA TGCAGTGTTCACACCCTTCTTGGGGGAAACATTCAGTACTTC.

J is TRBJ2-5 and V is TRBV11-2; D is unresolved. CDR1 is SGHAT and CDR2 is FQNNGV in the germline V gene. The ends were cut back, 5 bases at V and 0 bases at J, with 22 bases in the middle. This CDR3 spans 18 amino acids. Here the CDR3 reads CASSVLAAGSAYQETQYF. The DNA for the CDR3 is TGTGCCAGCAGCGTACTGGCTGCCGGCTCCGCGTACCAAGAGACCCAGTACTTC.

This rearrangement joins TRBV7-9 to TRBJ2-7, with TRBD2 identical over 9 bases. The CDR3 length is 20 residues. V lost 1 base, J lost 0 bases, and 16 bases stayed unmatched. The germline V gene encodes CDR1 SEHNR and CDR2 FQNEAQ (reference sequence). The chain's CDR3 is CASSLVRLAGISVASYEQYF. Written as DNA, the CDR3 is TGTGCCAGCAGCTTAGTCCGCCTAGCGGGGATTTCGGTGGCCTCCTACGAGCAGTACTTC.

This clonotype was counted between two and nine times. In DNA form, the CDR3 reads TGTGCCAGCACCTTCCCGACACGACCCTACGAGCAGTACTTC. It codes for CASTFPTRPYEQYF. The V gene is TRBV6-2 or TRBV6-3, the J gene TRBJ2-7; D unresolved. This CDR3 region has 14 residues. Trimming took 7 bases from V and 2 from J, leaving 15 bases between them. Germline assignment: CDR1 MNHEY and CDR2 SVGEGT.